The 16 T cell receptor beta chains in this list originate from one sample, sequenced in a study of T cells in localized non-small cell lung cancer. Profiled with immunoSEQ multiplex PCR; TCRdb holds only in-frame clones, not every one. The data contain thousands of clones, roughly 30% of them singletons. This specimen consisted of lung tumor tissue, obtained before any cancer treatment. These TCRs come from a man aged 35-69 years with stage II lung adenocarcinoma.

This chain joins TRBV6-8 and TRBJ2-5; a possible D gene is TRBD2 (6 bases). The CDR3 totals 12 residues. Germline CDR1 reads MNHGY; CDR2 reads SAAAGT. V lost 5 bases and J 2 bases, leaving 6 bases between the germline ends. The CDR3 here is CASSGLQETQYF. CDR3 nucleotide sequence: TGTGCCAGCAGTGGACTACAAGAGACCCAGTACTTC.

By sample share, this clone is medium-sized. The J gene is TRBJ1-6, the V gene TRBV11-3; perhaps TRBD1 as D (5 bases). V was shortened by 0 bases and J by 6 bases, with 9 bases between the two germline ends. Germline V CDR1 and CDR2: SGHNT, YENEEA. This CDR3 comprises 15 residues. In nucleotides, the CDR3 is TGTGCCAGCAGCTTAGATCTGGGACTTAATTCACCCCTCCACTTT. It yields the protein CASSLDLGLNSPLHF.

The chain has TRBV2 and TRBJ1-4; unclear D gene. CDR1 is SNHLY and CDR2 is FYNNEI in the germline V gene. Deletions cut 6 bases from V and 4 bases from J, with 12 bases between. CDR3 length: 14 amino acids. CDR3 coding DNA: TGTGCCAGCAGGGTGGACTCGGTTAATGAAAAACTGTTTTTT. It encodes CASRVDSVNEKLFF.

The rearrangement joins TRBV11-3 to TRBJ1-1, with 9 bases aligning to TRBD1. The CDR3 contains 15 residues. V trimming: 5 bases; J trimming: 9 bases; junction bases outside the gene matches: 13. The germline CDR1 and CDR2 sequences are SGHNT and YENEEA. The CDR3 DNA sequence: TGTGCCAGCAGCCCTGGGGACAGGGCAGGATCCCAAGCTTTCTTT. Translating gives CASSPGDRAGSQAFF.

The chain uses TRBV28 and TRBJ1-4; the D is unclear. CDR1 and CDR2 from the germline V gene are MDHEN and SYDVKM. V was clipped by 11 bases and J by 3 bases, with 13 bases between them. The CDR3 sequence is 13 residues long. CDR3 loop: CAHSPASNEKLFF. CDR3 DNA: TGTGCCCACTCCCCAGCCTCTAATGAAAAACTGTTTTTT.

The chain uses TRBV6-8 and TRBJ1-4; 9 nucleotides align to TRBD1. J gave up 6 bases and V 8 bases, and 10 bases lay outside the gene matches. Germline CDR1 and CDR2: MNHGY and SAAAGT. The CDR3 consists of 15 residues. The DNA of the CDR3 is TGTGCCAGCGGCGGACAGGGGACGGTTGATGAAAAACTGTTTTTT. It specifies CASGGQGTVDEKLFF.

This CDR3 reads CASSIYGSGNTIYF. The DNA of the CDR3 is TGTGCCAGTAGTATATACGGATCTGGAAACACCATATATTTT. This chain uses TRBV19 with TRBJ1-3; no firm D call. Germline CDR1 reads LNHDA; CDR2 reads SQIVND (reference sequence). The CDR3 has 14 amino acids. V shed 2 bases and J shed 1 base, with 6 bases lying between them.

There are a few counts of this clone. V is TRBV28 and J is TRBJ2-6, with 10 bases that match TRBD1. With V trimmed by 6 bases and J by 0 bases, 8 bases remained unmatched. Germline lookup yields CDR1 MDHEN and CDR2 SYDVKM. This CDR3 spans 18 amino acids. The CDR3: CASRIGQGGASGANVLTF. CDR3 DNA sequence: TGTGCCAGCAGAATCGGACAGGGGGGAGCCTCTGGGGCCAACGTCCTGACTTTC.

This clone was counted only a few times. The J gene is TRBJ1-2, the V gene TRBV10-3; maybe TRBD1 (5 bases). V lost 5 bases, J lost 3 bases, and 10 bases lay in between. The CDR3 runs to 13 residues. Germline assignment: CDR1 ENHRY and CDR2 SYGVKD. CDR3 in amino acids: CAISSGLDYGYTF. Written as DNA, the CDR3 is TGTGCCATCAGTTCAGGGCTCGACTATGGCTACACCTTC.

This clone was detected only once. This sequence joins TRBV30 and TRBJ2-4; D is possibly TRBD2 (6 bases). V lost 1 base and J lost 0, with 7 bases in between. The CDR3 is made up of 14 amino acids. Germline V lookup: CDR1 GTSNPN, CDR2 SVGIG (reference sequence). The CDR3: CAWSGGLAKNIQYF. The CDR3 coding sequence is TGTGCCTGGAGTGGGGGACTAGCCAAAAACATTCAGTACTTC.

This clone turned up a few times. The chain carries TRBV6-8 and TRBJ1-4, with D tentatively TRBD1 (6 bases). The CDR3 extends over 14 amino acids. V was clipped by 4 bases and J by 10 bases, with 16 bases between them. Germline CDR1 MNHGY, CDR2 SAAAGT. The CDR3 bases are TGTGCCAGCAGTTCGGGCAGGGGTATTGGAAAACTGTTTTTT. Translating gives CASSSGRGIGKLFF.

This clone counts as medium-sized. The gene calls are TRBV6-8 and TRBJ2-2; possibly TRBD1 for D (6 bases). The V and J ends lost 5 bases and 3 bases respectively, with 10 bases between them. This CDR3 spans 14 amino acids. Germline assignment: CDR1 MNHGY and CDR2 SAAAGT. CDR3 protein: CASSAHRDTGELFF. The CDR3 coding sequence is TGTGCCAGCAGTGCGCACAGGGACACCGGGGAGCTGTTTTTT.

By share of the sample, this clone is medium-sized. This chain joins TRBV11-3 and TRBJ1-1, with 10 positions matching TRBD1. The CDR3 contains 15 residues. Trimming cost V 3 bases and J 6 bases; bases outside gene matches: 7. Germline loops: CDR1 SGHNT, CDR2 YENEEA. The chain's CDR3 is CASSFGTGVSAEAFF. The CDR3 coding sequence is TGTGCCAGCAGCTTCGGGACAGGGGTGAGCGCTGAAGCTTTCTTT.

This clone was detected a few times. CDR3 DNA: TGTGCCAGCAGAAAGGGGTACCAAGAGACCCAGTACTTC. Amino acid sequence: CASRKGYQETQYF. This chain links TRBV28 with TRBJ2-5; D is perhaps TRBD1 (5 bases). V lost 6 bases and J 0 bases, leaving 8 bases between the germline ends. Per the germline V gene, CDR1 is MDHEN and CDR2 is SYDVKM. The CDR3 contains 13 residues.

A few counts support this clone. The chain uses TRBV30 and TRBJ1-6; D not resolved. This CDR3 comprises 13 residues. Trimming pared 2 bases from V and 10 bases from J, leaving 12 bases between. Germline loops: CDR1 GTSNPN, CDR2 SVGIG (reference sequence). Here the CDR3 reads CAWSIASRSPLHF. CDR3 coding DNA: TGTGCCTGGAGTATTGCCTCTCGATCACCCCTCCACTTT.

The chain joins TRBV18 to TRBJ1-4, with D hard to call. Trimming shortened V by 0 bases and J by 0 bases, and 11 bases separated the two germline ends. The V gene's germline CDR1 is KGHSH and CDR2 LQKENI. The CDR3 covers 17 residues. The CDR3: CASSPPTQTATNEKLFF. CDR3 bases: TGTGCCAGCTCACCACCGACCCAGACTGCAACTAATGAAAAACTGTTTTTT.